This TCR beta chain is drawn from a study of blood T cell repertoires in COVID-19. Here immunoSEQ multiplex PCR was the method, and the copy in TCRdb shows in-frame clones only, minus some. The data hold about 140,000 clones, with roughly 84% observed a single time. Germline V lookup: CDR1 MNHNY, CDR2 SVGAGI (reference sequence). The CDR3 has 17 residues. J lost 6 bases, V lost 5 bases, and 12 bases had no gene match. This TCR was sampled from a human donor with acute or convalescent COVID-19. The donor label of this sample is uncertain. Sequenced input: peripheral blood. J is TRBJ1-6 and V is TRBV6-6, with TRBD1 matching over 8 bases. CDR3 bases: TGTGCCAGCAGTCTACCGACAGGGGCGGCGGGTAATTCACCCCTCCACTTT. It codes for CASSLPTGAAGNSPLHF.